A selection of T cell receptor beta chains follows, all from one sample in a study of cytomegalovirus exposure and HLA in healthy donors. The data were produced by immunoSEQ multiplex PCR, yet TCRdb's version contains in-frame clones alone and is incomplete. The table lists more than 90,000 clones, 78% of them singletons. Sequencing input: PBMCs. These receptors came from a woman aged 40 to 50 in good health and CMV-seronegative. Each CDR3 is given with its conserved first and last residue. The order of the fields is D gene, clone size, V gene, J gene, CDR3 DNA, CDR3 protein. A D gene is named only where the DNA matches it firmly. The size of a clone is reported for some rows only, either as once, few or many, or as a class for expanded clones.

d_gene: TRBD2
abundance: NA
v_gene: TRBV19
j_gene: TRBJ2-7
CDR3nt: TGTGCCAGTAGTCCCCAGACTAGCGGGAGTAGGTACGAGCAGTACTTC
CDR3aa: CASSPQTSGSRYEQYF

d_gene: TRBD1
abundance: few
v_gene: TRBV5-1
j_gene: TRBJ1-1
CDR3nt: TGCGCCAGCAGCTTGCGTGGACAGGGGACTGAAGCTTTCTTT
CDR3aa: CASSLRGQGTEAFF

d_gene: NA
abundance: NA
v_gene: TRBV19
j_gene: TRBJ1-5
CDR3nt: TGTGCCAGTAGTACGTCACAGGGTTCAGGACAGCCCCAGCATTTT
CDR3aa: CASSTSQGSGQPQHF

d_gene: NA
abundance: NA
v_gene: TRBV5-1
j_gene: TRBJ1-5
CDR3nt: TGCGCCAGCAGCTTGGAGGGACACCTCGATCAGCCCCAGCATTTT
CDR3aa: CASSLEGHLDQPQHF

d_gene: TRBD2
abundance: NA
v_gene: TRBV5-1
j_gene: TRBJ2-3
CDR3nt: TGCGCCAGCAGCTTGGTGGGGACTAGGGGTACAGATACGCAGTATTTT
CDR3aa: CASSLVGTRGTDTQYF

d_gene: NA
abundance: NA
v_gene: TRBV29-1
j_gene: TRBJ1-5
CDR3nt: TGCAGCGTTGCTGGGCGACCCAATCAGCCCCAGCATTTT
CDR3aa: CSVAGRPNQPQHF

d_gene: NA
abundance: NA
v_gene: TRBV28
j_gene: TRBJ1-5
CDR3nt: TGTGCCAGCAGTTTTCATGGAGGGAACAATCAGCCCCAGCATTTT
CDR3aa: CASSFHGGNNQPQHF

d_gene: NA
abundance: NA
v_gene: TRBV2
j_gene: TRBJ1-2
CDR3nt: TGTGCCAGCAGCGAAGGGGGGCCTCACTATGGCTACACCTTC
CDR3aa: CASSEGGPHYGYTF

d_gene: NA
abundance: NA
v_gene: TRBV6-5
j_gene: TRBJ2-7
CDR3nt: TGTGCCAGCAGAACCTATGGGGGGATGGAGCAGTACTTC
CDR3aa: CASRTYGGMEQYF

d_gene: NA
abundance: NA
v_gene: TRBV5-4
j_gene: TRBJ2-2
CDR3nt: TGTGCCAGCACCCGAGCAGGGATGGCAGTCTCCGGGGAGCTGTTTTTT
CDR3aa: CASTRAGMAVSGELFF

d_gene: TRBD2
abundance: NA
v_gene: TRBV9
j_gene: TRBJ2-3
CDR3nt: TGTGCCAGCAGCGTAGCGGGACTATCCAAATCCACAGATACGCAGTATTTT
CDR3aa: CASSVAGLSKSTDTQYF

d_gene: NA
abundance: NA
v_gene: TRBV10-3
j_gene: TRBJ2-5
CDR3nt: TGTGCCACTAACCGGGACAACAAAGAGACCCAGTACTTC
CDR3aa: CATNRDNKETQYF

d_gene: NA
abundance: NA
v_gene: TRBV27
j_gene: TRBJ2-7
CDR3nt: TGTGCCAGCACCAGGGCCGGCGAAGGGTTGTACTTC
CDR3aa: CASTRAGEGLYF

d_gene: NA
abundance: few
v_gene: TRBV2
j_gene: TRBJ1-4
CDR3nt: TGTGCCAGCAGCCGCGAGGGGGTCGGTGCTAATGAAAAACTGTTTTTT
CDR3aa: CASSREGVGANEKLFF

d_gene: TRBD1
abundance: once
v_gene: TRBV28
j_gene: TRBJ2-6
CDR3nt: TGTGCCAGCAAAACAGGGGATTCTGGGGCCAACGTCCTGACTTTC
CDR3aa: CASKTGDSGANVLTF

d_gene: NA
abundance: NA
v_gene: TRBV5-1
j_gene: TRBJ2-6
CDR3nt: TGCGCCAGCAGCTTGGCTAGCTCTGGGGCCAACGTCCTGACTTTC
CDR3aa: CASSLASSGANVLTF

d_gene: NA
abundance: NA
v_gene: TRBV7-9
j_gene: TRBJ1-1
CDR3nt: TGTGCCAGCAGCTCCTCGCTGAGACAGTACACTGAAGCTTTCTTT
CDR3aa: CASSSSLRQYTEAFF

d_gene: NA
abundance: few
v_gene: TRBV10-3
j_gene: TRBJ1-5
CDR3nt: TGTGCCATCAGTGGAAGGGGCCAGCCCCAGCATTTT
CDR3aa: CAISGRGQPQHF

d_gene: NA
abundance: NA
v_gene: TRBV4-2
j_gene: TRBJ2-2
CDR3nt: TGTGCCAGCAGCCATGGCGGGACAGCGAACACCGGGGAGCTGTTTTTT
CDR3aa: CASSHGGTANTGELFF

d_gene: TRBD1
abundance: NA
v_gene: TRBV5-1
j_gene: TRBJ1-1
CDR3nt: TGCGCCAGCACGGCAGGGGGCACCCCAAAGAACACCGAAGCTTTCTTT
CDR3aa: CASTAGGTPKNTEAFF

d_gene: NA
abundance: once
v_gene: TRBV5-1
j_gene: TRBJ2-3
CDR3nt: TGCGCCAGTCGCGCCCGGGTAGCTGGCACAGATACGCAGTATTTT
CDR3aa: CASRARVAGTDTQYF

d_gene: TRBD2
abundance: NA
v_gene: TRBV6-6
j_gene: TRBJ2-5
CDR3nt: TGTGCCAGCAGCCGACTAGCGGGAGGACAAGAGACCCAGTACTTC
CDR3aa: CASSRLAGGQETQYF

d_gene: TRBD1
abundance: NA
v_gene: TRBV5-1
j_gene: TRBJ2-7
CDR3nt: TGCGCCAGCAGCACAGGGACAGCCGAGCAGTACTTC
CDR3aa: CASSTGTAEQYF

d_gene: NA
abundance: NA
v_gene: TRBV6-5
j_gene: TRBJ1-1
CDR3nt: TGTGCCAGCAGCTTCTTAGTTTCCGCGTGGACTGAAGCTTTCTTT
CDR3aa: CASSFLVSAWTEAFF

d_gene: NA
abundance: NA
v_gene: TRBV19
j_gene: TRBJ2-6
CDR3nt: TGTGCCAGTAGTATTTCTGACAGTCCGAGCTCTGGGGCCAACGTCCTGACTTTC
CDR3aa: CASSISDSPSSGANVLTF

d_gene: TRBD1
abundance: once
v_gene: TRBV5-1
j_gene: TRBJ1-1
CDR3nt: TGCGCCAGCAGCTTGGGACAGGGTTGTGTGGCTTTCTTT
CDR3aa: CASSLGQGCVAFF

d_gene: NA
abundance: NA
v_gene: TRBV7-3
j_gene: TRBJ2-1
CDR3nt: TGTGCCAGCAGCTTAGGCGTCAGGTACAATGAGCAGTTCTTC
CDR3aa: CASSLGVRYNEQFF

d_gene: TRBD2
abundance: NA
v_gene: TRBV7-9
j_gene: TRBJ2-7
CDR3nt: TGTGCCAGCAGCTCTAGCGGAACCCACGAGCAGTACTTC
CDR3aa: CASSSSGTHEQYF

d_gene: NA
abundance: once
v_gene: TRBV7-2
j_gene: TRBJ2-1
CDR3nt: TGTGCCAGCAGCCCTTCCTACAATGAGCAGTTCTTC
CDR3aa: CASSPSYNEQFF

d_gene: NA
abundance: once
v_gene: TRBV4-2
j_gene: TRBJ1-2
CDR3nt: TGTGCCAGCAGCCAAGATTTCAGGGATTCGGACTATGGCTACACCTTC
CDR3aa: CASSQDFRDSDYGYTF

d_gene: NA
abundance: NA
v_gene: TRBV30
j_gene: TRBJ2-7
CDR3nt: TGTGCCTGGAGGGGGAGGATGACAGGGAAATCCTACGAGCAGTACTTC
CDR3aa: CAWRGRMTGKSYEQYF